This is a list of T cell receptor beta chains from one sample in a study of cytomegalovirus exposure and HLA in healthy donors. Produced via immunoSEQ multiplex PCR; TCRdb's table is partial and in-frame only. The data contain under 140,000 clones, approximately 90% of them singletons. Sequencing input: PBMCs. All receptors derive from a woman under 30 in good health and CMV-seronegative. CDR3s include the opening cysteine and the closing phenylalanine or tryptophan. D genes are given only for firm matches. The size entry is marked missing in some rows and otherwise reads once, few, many or a size class.

D	J	size	V	DNA	CDR3
TRBD2	TRBJ2-3	-	TRBV30	TGTGCCTGGAGGGCAAGCGGGGTAACGCAGTATTTT	CAWRASGVTQYF
-	TRBJ2-1	-	TRBV9	TGTGCCAGCAGCGTAGAAGGGGGTGGAAATGAGCAGTTCTTC	CASSVEGGGNEQFF
-	TRBJ2-5	once	TRBV4-3	TGCGCCAGCAGCCATGATAGGGACTTCTCCCAAGAGACCCAGTACTTC	CASSHDRDFSQETQYF
TRBD2	TRBJ2-1	-	TRBV19	TGTGCCAGTAGTATCCTCTGGACTAGCAAGGGGGGTAATGAGCAGTTCTTC	CASSILWTSKGGNEQFF
-	TRBJ2-6	-	TRBV29-1	TGCAGCGTTGCAATCTCTGGGGCCAACGTCCTGACTTTC	CSVAISGANVLTF
-	TRBJ1-2	-	TRBV28	TGTGCTAGCAAGCAAAGCTACTATGGCTACACCTTC	CASKQSYYGYTF
-	TRBJ1-1	-	TRBV7-9	TGTGCCAGCAGCCTCACGGGGGTTGAAGCTTTCTTT	CASSLTGVEAFF
-	TRBJ2-7	-	TRBV6-5	TGTGCCAGCAGTCAAGTAATGTTTAGCTACGAGCAGTACTTC	CASSQVMFSYEQYF
TRBD1	TRBJ2-5	-	TRBV15	TGTGCCACCAGCAGAGATAGTTCGAAACAGGGGGAGACCCAGTACTTC	CATSRDSSKQGETQYF
-	TRBJ2-5	-	TRBV6-1	TGTGCCAGCAACCCCAACACGCGGGCCCAGTACTTC	CASNPNTRAQYF
-	TRBJ2-7	-	TRBV29-1	TGCAGCGTTGAAGACAGACAGTACGAGCAGTACTTC	CSVEDRQYEQYF
TRBD1	TRBJ1-1	-	TRBV10-1	TGCGCCAGCGCGACAGGGTCGGCCACTGAAGCTTTCTTT	CASATGSATEAFF